These 11 T cell receptor beta chains were sequenced from one sample in a study of blood T cell repertoires in COVID-19. The table came from immunoSEQ multiplex PCR; TCRdb's copy has only in-frame clones and leaves some out. The table has some 250,000 clones, 70% to 85% seen once. The sequenced sample was PBMCs or T cells enriched from blood (not recorded which). These TCRs come from a man aged 40-55 years who had recovered from COVID-19.

The chain combines TRBV2 with TRBJ1-6, with unresolved D. Germline V lookup: CDR1 SNHLY, CDR2 FYNNEI. This CDR3 comprises 12 residues. Trimming took off 5 bases at V and 10 bases at J, with 9 bases between the two ends. CDR3 in amino acids: CASSQTRSPLHF. For the CDR3, the DNA is TGTGCCAGCAGTCAGACAAGATCACCCCTCCACTTT.

The V gene is TRBV3-1 (or the pseudogene TRBV3-2), the J gene TRBJ2-6, with 7 nucleotides matching TRBD1. V gave up 2 bases and J gave up 0 bases; unmatched junction bases: 4. Looked up from germline, CDR1 is LGHDT and CDR2 is YNNKEL (reference sequence). CDR3 size: 17 residues. CDR3 sequence (DNA): TGTGCCAGCAGCCAATCGGACAGGCGCTCTGGGGCCAACGTCCTGACTTTC. Amino acid sequence: CASSQSDRRSGANVLTF.

This chain joins TRBV30 and TRBJ2-7; TRBD2 matches 8 bases. The CDR3 is 14 residues long. Trimming removed 0 bases from V and 2 bases from J; junction bases left unmatched: 3. Germline V gene sequence: CDR1 GTSNPN, CDR2 SVGIG (reference sequence). The CDR3 loop is CAWSVFGGAYEQYF. CDR3 DNA: TGTGCCTGGAGTGTGTTCGGGGGGGCCTACGAGCAGTACTTC. Using reference TRBV30 and TRBJ2-7 for the parts outside the CDR3, the full variable domain is SQTIHQWPATLVQPVGSPLSLECTVEGTSNPNLYWYRQAAGRGLQLLFYSVGIGQISSEVPQNLSASRPQDRQFILSSKKLLLSDSGFYLCAWSVFGGAYEQYFGPGTRLTVT.

The V and J genes are TRBV27 and TRBJ2-1; no firm D call. This CDR3 region has 12 residues. V was shortened by 5 bases and J by 5 bases, with 7 bases between the two germline ends. CDR1 is MNHEY and CDR2 is SMNVEV in the germline V gene (reference sequence). This CDR3 reads CASSRLDNEQFF. The CDR3 DNA is TGTGCCAGCAGTCGACTTGACAATGAGCAGTTCTTC.

J is TRBJ1-6 and V is TRBV5-8; D is perhaps TRBD1 (6 bases). The V gene lost 0 bases and the J gene lost 10 bases, with 11 bases spanning the gap. Germline lookup yields CDR1 SGHTS and CDR2 YDEGEE. The CDR3 spans 14 residues. The CDR3 protein is CASSLVSGDSPLHF. DNA for the CDR3: TGTGCCAGCAGCTTGGTGTCAGGGGACTCACCCCTCCACTTT.

This chain links TRBV4-2 with TRBJ2-3; 8 nucleotides agree with TRBD2. From germline, CDR1 is LGHNA and CDR2 YNFKEQ. This CDR3 has 16 residues. The V and J ends lost 4 bases and 6 bases, in that order; junction bases with no gene match: 12. The chain's CDR3 is CASSPLERGGGDTQYF. DNA of the CDR3: TGTGCCAGCAGCCCTCTTGAACGGGGGGGCGGGGATACGCAGTATTTT.

CDR3 region: CASSAGRGRATEAFF. The CDR3 nucleotides read TGTGCCAGCAGCGCAGGTCGGGGGAGGGCCACTGAAGCTTTCTTT. This rearrangement joins TRBV7-3 to TRBJ1-1; weak D call: TRBD1 (5 bases). In germline, CDR1 is SGHTA, CDR2 FQGTGA. The CDR3 loop spans 15 amino acids. With 5 bases removed from V and 4 bases from J, the gap between germline ends came to 17 bases.

This chain joins TRBV21-1 and TRBJ1-5. TRBV21-1 is a listed pseudogene. CDR3 size: 16 residues. CDR3: CASSTRRWEDHQPQHF. CDR3 in DNA: TGTGCCAGCAGCACCCGAAGGTGGGAGGATCATCAGCCCCAGCATTTT.

The rearrangement uses TRBV15 and TRBJ2-7; perhaps TRBD1 as D (6 bases). The CDR3 runs to 15 residues. CDR1 and CDR2 from the germline V gene are LNHNV and YYDKDF (reference sequence). The V end lost 3 bases, the J end lost 2 bases, and 14 bases lay between the germline ends. This chain's CDR3 is CATSSPGQFPYEQYF. The CDR3 nucleotides are TGTGCCACCAGCAGCCCAGGACAGTTCCCCTACGAGCAGTACTTC.

The chain couples TRBV10-3 to TRBJ1-4, with D perhaps matching TRBD1 (6 bases). The V end lost 2 bases, the J end lost 7 bases, and 8 bases lay between the germline ends. There are 13 residues in the CDR3. Germline lookup yields CDR1 ENHRY and CDR2 SYGVKD. CDR3 region: CAISEGRGEKLFF. CDR3 bases: TGTGCCATCAGTGAGGGCAGGGGTGAAAAACTGTTTTTT.

The chain combines TRBV18 with TRBJ1-1, with 8 bases aligning to TRBD1. The CDR3 runs 14 residues. Germline assignment: CDR1 KGHSH and CDR2 LQKENI. J was trimmed by 6 bases and V by 5 bases; bases with no gene match: 8. CDR3 in DNA: TGTGCCAGCTCAAGCACAGGGGGTCAATCTGAAGCTTTCTTT. Translating gives CASSSTGGQSEAFF.